The rows below give T cell receptor beta chains drawn from one sample of a study of resident and recirculating memory T cells in vitiligo. Clones were sequenced by immunoSEQ multiplex PCR, and TCRdb holds only the in-frame ones, with some missing. The sample lists roughly 42,000 clones, around 90% occurring once. Material for sequencing was blood. The receptors shown here come from a male donor with vitiligo. Both conserved end residues are part of each CDR3. D genes are given only for firm matches. Rows may omit the clone size; those that give it use once, few, many or a size class.

clone_size	v_call	cdr3_length	d_call	j_call	cdr3_nt	cdr3_aa
NA	TRBV19	13	NA	TRBJ1-1	TGTGCCAGTAGTGAAGCAATGAACACTGAAGCTTTCTTT	CASSEAMNTEAFF
NA	TRBV9	18	TRBD2	TRBJ2-3	TGTGCCAGCAGCGTAGATCCCCTAGCGGGGACTAGCACAGATACGCAGTATTTT	CASSVDPLAGTSTDTQYF
NA	TRBV6-4	13	TRBD1	TRBJ1-6	TGTGCCAGCTCTACAGGGGGTAATTCACCCCTCCACTTT	CASSTGGNSPLHF
once	TRBV7-8	17	NA	TRBJ1-2	TGTGCCAGCAGCTTAGGTCCCCGATTAGGGGCTAACTATGGCTACACCTTC	CASSLGPRLGANYGYTF
NA	TRBV9	17	NA	TRBJ1-4	TGTGCCAGCAGCGTAGGACGCCTTGCCAGCCGGGATGAAAAACTGTTTTTT	CASSVGRLASRDEKLFF
NA	TRBV5-8	14	NA	TRBJ1-2	TGTGCCAGCAGCTTGGGGACACAATCCTCCGGCTACACCTTC	CASSLGTQSSGYTF
few	TRBV5-5	13	NA	TRBJ1-5	TGTGCCAGCAGCTTGTCCGTGAATCAGCCCCAGCATTTT	CASSLSVNQPQHF
once	TRBV10-3	17	NA	TRBJ2-3	TGTGCCATCAGTGAAGGGAGACGGCTAGCCAGCACAGATACGCAGTATTTT	CAISEGRRLASTDTQYF
NA	TRBV5-3	16	NA	TRBJ2-4	TGTGCCAGAAGCTTTCGGACAGCTTTGGGCAAAAACATTCAGTACTTC	CARSFRTALGKNIQYF
NA	TRBV4-3	14	TRBD1	TRBJ1-2	TGCGCCAGCAGCCCGGACAGGAGCGCCTATGGCTACACCTTC	CASSPDRSAYGYTF
NA	TRBV19	14	NA	TRBJ2-1	TGTGCCAGTAGTATCGACGCGCTACAGAATGAGCAGTTCTTC	CASSIDALQNEQFF
NA	TRBV6-1	14	NA	TRBJ1-2	TGTGCCAGCAGTGAAGAGGCAGGGTTAAGCGGCTACACCTTC	CASSEEAGLSGYTF